These 30 T cell receptor beta chains were all obtained from the same sample, sequenced in a study of T cells in Graves' hyperthyroidism and ophthalmopathy. What was amplified from RNA transcripts were TCR beta CDR3 regions. RT-PCR in the first round (using the HTBI primer set) targeted the TCR CDR3. TCRdb processed the multiplex PCR reads anew with MiXCR; each CDR3 protein has one entry. This table holds approximately 520,000 distinct CDR3 sequences, roughly 20% found once. Sequencing was carried out using blood. These receptors all stem from a man younger than 30 with Graves' hyperthyroidism.

Only a few counts were recorded for this clonotype. This chain uses TRBV11-2 with TRBJ1-1; D may be TRBD1 (5 bases). Germline V gene sequence: CDR1 SGHAT, CDR2 FQNNGV. CDR3 length: 18 residues. Deletions cut 1 base from V and 0 bases from J, with 18 bases between. In DNA, the CDR3 is TGTGCCAGCAGCTTAGTGGCAAGGCTCGGGACTCTGAACACTGAAGCTTTCTTT. Residues: CASSLVARLGTLNTEAFF.

This clonotype was counted many times. This rearrangement joins TRBV4-1 to TRBJ1-2, with a tentative D call TRBD1 (6 bases). Germline V gene sequence: CDR1 MGHRA, CDR2 YSYEKL. CDR3 size: 16 residues. The germline V and J ends were trimmed by 2 bases and 8 bases, with 21 bases remaining between them. CDR3 loop: CASSQLPGQRVRGYTF. The CDR3, as DNA: TGCGCCAGCAGCCAACTCCCCGGACAGAGGGTAAGGGGCTACACCTTC.

This clonotype was picked up many times. V is TRBV5-1 and J is TRBJ1-5, with 10 bases matching TRBD1. V shed 4 bases and J 0 bases; nucleotides not matched to a gene: 7. CDR1 is SGHRS and CDR2 is YFSETQ in the germline V gene. CDR3 length: 17 residues. The CDR3 region is CASSPGTGVDSNQPQHF. For the CDR3, the DNA is TGCGCCAGCAGCCCCGGGACAGGGGTGGATAGCAATCAGCCCCAGCATTTT. Complete variable domain (other parts from reference TRBV5-1 and TRBJ1-5): KAGVTQTPRYLIKTRGQQVTLSCSPISGHRSVSWYQQTPGQGLQFLFEYFSETQRNKGNFPGRFSGRQFSNSRSEMNVSTLELGDSALYLCASSPGTGVDSNQPQHFGDGTRLSIL.

The rearrangement links TRBV12-3 or TRBV12-4 to TRBJ2-7, with D possibly being TRBD2 (5 bases). V was cut by 6 bases and J by 2 bases, with 14 bases left in between. The CDR3 contains 14 residues. CDR3 in amino acids: CASSPIGLPYEQYF. DNA of the CDR3: TGTGCCAGCAGCCCCATAGGACTCCCCTACGAGCAGTACTTC.

The rearrangement links TRBV19 to TRBJ2-3; 8 nucleotides line up with TRBD1. V was clipped by 3 bases and J by 4 bases; unmatched bases: 3. Germline values: CDR1 LNHDA, CDR2 SQIVND (reference sequence). The CDR3 is made up of 14 amino acids. Here the CDR3 reads CASSIDRGADTQYF. CDR3 DNA sequence: TGTGCCAGTAGTATCGACAGGGGAGCAGATACGCAGTATTTT.

This clonotype came up a few times. As DNA, the CDR3 is TGTGCCAGCAGGGGACAGGGGTCCCCCTACGAGCAGTACTTC. Translated, it gives CASRGQGSPYEQYF. The V and J genes are TRBV2 and TRBJ2-7, with 10 bases aligning to TRBD1. The V gene's germline CDR1 is SNHLY and CDR2 FYNNEI. V was pared by 6 bases and J by 2 bases, with 4 bases of the junction left unmatched. This CDR3 is built from 14 residues.

This clonotype was seen ten or more times. The chain is built from TRBV6-1 and TRBJ2-2; D is tentatively TRBD1 or TRBD2 (6 bases each). Trimming pared 1 base from V and 0 bases from J, leaving 9 bases between. In germline, CDR1 is MNHNS, CDR2 SASEGT. This CDR3 has 16 amino acids. CDR3 amino acids: CASSEVGGTNTGELFF. CDR3 nucleotide sequence: TGTGCCAGCAGTGAAGTAGGGGGGACGAACACCGGGGAGCTGTTTTTT.

This sequence joins TRBV15 and TRBJ2-7, with TRBD2 identical over 7 bases. The CDR3 loop spans 15 amino acids. Trimming cost V 3 bases and J 2 bases; bases outside gene matches: 7. The V gene's germline CDR1 is LNHNV and CDR2 YYDKDF (reference sequence). CDR3 region: CATSREREGPYEQYF. The CDR3 DNA reads as TGTGCCACCAGCAGGGAGCGGGAAGGGCCCTACGAGCAGTACTTC. The full variable domain, its missing parts supplied by reference TRBV15 and TRBJ2-7, is DAMVIQNPRYQVTQFGKPVTLSCSQTLNHNVMYWYQQKSSQAPKLLFHYYDKDFNNEADTPDNFQSRRPNTSFCFLDIRSPGLGDTAMYLCATSREREGPYEQYFGPGTRLTVT.

V and J are TRBV6-1 and TRBJ2-7; 8 bases map to TRBD1. The V and J ends lost 6 bases and 3 bases, in that order; junction bases with no gene match: 10. The CDR3 covers 15 residues. Germline CDR1 and CDR2: MNHNS and SASEGT. The CDR3 sequence is CASRPGKDRVYEQYF. Here the CDR3 DNA reads TGTGCCAGCAGGCCGGGAAAGGACAGGGTCTACGAGCAGTACTTC.

This clonotype occurred many times. The CDR3 region has the DNA TGTGCCAGCATAGAGCACCTTCTTTCCTACGAGCAGTACTTC. Amino acid sequence: CASIEHLLSYEQYF. This chain links TRBV6-1 with TRBJ2-7; the D is unclear. This CDR3 is 14 amino acids long. Trimming shortened V by 7 bases and J by 1 base, and 14 bases separated the two germline ends. Germline V gene sequence: CDR1 MNHNS, CDR2 SASEGT.

This clonotype was detected many times. The chain has TRBV2 and TRBJ2-2; D remains unclear. The CDR3 extends over 14 amino acids. Germline values: CDR1 SNHLY, CDR2 FYNNEI. V was clipped by 6 bases and J by 2 bases, with 10 bases between them. The CDR3 loop reads CASRGSFNTGELFF. For the CDR3, the DNA is TGTGCCAGCAGGGGCAGTTTTAACACCGGGGAGCTGTTTTTT.

At least ten counts were recorded for this clonotype. The chain is built from TRBV6-1 and TRBJ2-5; D gene uncertain. Germline-derived CDR1 and CDR2 are MNHNS and SASEGT. The CDR3 length is 13 residues. Trimming left V 6 bases short and J 5 bases short, with 13 bases between. The CDR3 DNA reads TGTGCCAGCAGCGCGAAAGTGGGCGAGACCCAGTACTTC. Translated, it gives CASSAKVGETQYF.

CDR3 nucleotides: TGCAGCGTTGCCCGACAGGGAATTAACGAGCAGTACTTC. Translating gives CSVARQGINEQYF. The rearrangement joins TRBV29-1 to TRBJ2-7, with 7 bases lining up with TRBD1. J gave up 5 bases and V 4 bases, and 8 bases lay outside the gene matches. The CDR3 is 13 amino acids. Germline values: CDR1 SQVTM, CDR2 ANQGSEA.

This clonotype was detected many times. V is TRBV2 and J is TRBJ1-2; D remains unclear. CDR1 is SNHLY and CDR2 is FYNNEI in the germline V gene. V was trimmed by 3 bases and J by 8 bases, leaving 16 bases between them. The CDR3 spans 14 residues. The CDR3 nucleotides are TGTGCCAGCAGTGATTATCTCGGGTTCCGAGGCTACACCTTC. It yields the protein CASSDYLGFRGYTF.

This clonotype was seen ten or more times. This chain links TRBV6-1 with TRBJ1-2; D is perhaps TRBD1 (6 bases). Germline V CDR1 and CDR2: MNHNS, SASEGT. This CDR3 spans 13 amino acids. Deletions cut 8 bases from V and 0 bases from J, with 10 bases between. The CDR3 sequence is CASEDRTNYGYTF. The DNA for the CDR3 is TGTGCCAGCGAAGACAGGACTAACTATGGCTACACCTTC.

The count of this clonotype is one. A much bigger clone sits one base away, suggesting this may be a read error. V gene TRBV7-8 combines with J gene TRBJ2-5; D not resolved. CDR1 SGHVS and CDR2 FQNEAQ come from the germline V gene. The CDR3 runs 12 residues. This chain's CDR3 is CASSSDIESQYF. The CDR3 DNA reads as TGTGCCAGCAGCTCCGACATAGAGAGCCAGTACTTC.

The chain has TRBV7-2 and TRBJ1-5; TRBD1 might be the D (5 bases). Germline CDR1 is SGHTA and CDR2 is FQGNSA. Trimming took off 5 bases at V and 9 bases at J, with 14 bases between the two ends. The length of the CDR3 is 13 residues. The CDR3 DNA follows: TGTGCCAGCAGCAGAGGGGAAGGTGGGCCCCAGCATTTT. Its protein product is CASSRGEGGPQHF.

This clonotype occurred many times. The rearrangement uses TRBV6-1 and TRBJ1-5; 10 nucleotides match TRBD1. This CDR3 comprises 16 residues. The V gene's germline CDR1 is MNHNS and CDR2 SASEGT. The trim removed 3 bases at V and 1 base at J, leaving 3 bases unmatched. CDR3 region: CASSERTGGSNQPQHF. In nucleotides, the CDR3 is TGTGCCAGCAGTGAGAGGACAGGGGGAAGCAATCAGCCCCAGCATTTT.

This clonotype was counted ten times or more. The chain is built from TRBV15 and TRBJ2-5; no firm D call. Germline lookup yields CDR1 LNHNV and CDR2 YYDKDF (reference sequence). This CDR3 is 15 amino acids long. With 5 bases removed from V and 1 base from J, the gap between germline ends came to 14 bases. DNA of the CDR3: TGTGCCACCAGCCCTAATAGGGTTGGCCAAGAGACCCAGTACTTC. This encodes CATSPNRVGQETQYF. Looking up the rest from reference TRBV15 and TRBJ2-5 gives the full variable domain: DAMVIQNPRYQVTQFGKPVTLSCSQTLNHNVMYWYQQKSSQAPKLLFHYYDKDFNNEADTPDNFQSRRPNTSFCFLDIRSPGLGDTAMYLCATSPNRVGQETQYFGPGTRLLVL.

Note on this clonotype: Since no conserved phenylalanine or tryptophan closes the CDR3, a read error is the likely cause. This chain connects TRBV12-3 or TRBV12-4 to TRBJ1-1, with D maybe TRBD1 (5 bases). This CDR3 is built from 11 residues. Here the CDR3 DNA reads TGTGCTAGCAGTTGGACATCTGAAGCTTTCTAT. Amino acid sequence: CASSWTSEAFY.

The J gene is TRBJ2-7, the V gene TRBV12-3 or TRBV12-4; 15 bases are a match to TRBD2. The V gene end was trimmed by 6 bases and the J gene end by 4 bases; junction bases not matched to a gene: 10. The CDR3 sequence is 17 residues long. CDR3 nucleotides: TGTGCCAGCAGCGGGACTAGCGGGAGGAGAGGTTCTTACGAGCAGTACTTC. It yields the protein CASSGTSGRRGSYEQYF.

This clonotype occurred many times. V and J are TRBV11-2 and TRBJ1-1, with no clear D. The CDR3 contains 13 residues. Between the trimmed V and J ends, which lost 1 base and 5 bases, there was a span of 8 bases. CDR1 is SGHAT, CDR2 FQNNGV, per germline. The CDR3 nucleotides are TGTGCCAGCAGCTTAGTAGTGGGAACTGAAGCTTTCTTT. As protein: CASSLVVGTEAFF.

This clonotype was detected ten times or more. This sequence joins TRBV6-5 and TRBJ1-2; D uncertain. The CDR3 sequence is 13 residues long. Trimming stripped 4 bases from V and 4 bases from J, with 10 bases between. The germline CDR1 and CDR2 sequences are MNHEY and SVGAGI. This CDR3 reads CASSSAAGYGYTF. The CDR3 region has the DNA TGTGCCAGCAGTTCCGCAGCAGGCTATGGCTACACCTTC.

This clonotype was found many times. V gene TRBV11-2 combines with J gene TRBJ2-2; D unresolved. The V gene's germline CDR1 is SGHAT and CDR2 FQNNGV. V was cut by 5 bases and J by 4 bases, with 14 bases left in between. This CDR3 contains 15 residues. DNA of the CDR3: TGTGCCAGCAGCCCACCATTAGCTGCCACCGGGGAGCTGTTTTTT. The encoded protein is CASSPPLAATGELFF. Based on the CDR3 plus reference TRBV11-2 and TRBJ2-2, the full variable domain is EAGVAQSPRYKIIEKRQSVAFWCNPISGHATLYWYQQILGQGPKLLIQFQNNGVVDDSQLPKDRFSAERLKGVDSTLKIQPAKLEDSAVYLCASSPPLAATGELFFGEGSRLTVL.

This clonotype was found many times. V usage is TRBV24-1 and J usage is TRBJ1-1, with a weak D call TRBD1 (6 bases). Germline-derived CDR1 and CDR2 are KGHDR and SFDVKD. This CDR3 spans 13 amino acids. Between the trimmed V and J ends, which lost 6 bases and 4 bases, there was a span of 11 bases. In DNA form, the CDR3 reads TGTGCCACCAGTCGACAGGCCGGCACTGAAGCTTTCTTT. Its translation is CATSRQAGTEAFF.

With respect to this clonotype: A clone one base away is much larger, so this may be a read error. The chain couples TRBV12-3 or TRBV12-4 to TRBJ1-1; no definite D call. This CDR3 region has 12 residues. V was trimmed by 9 bases and J by 4 bases, leaving 12 bases between them. CDR3 coding DNA: TGTGCCAGTGGGCGTATGATCACTGAAGCTTTCTTT. Its translation: CASGRMITEAFF.

This clonotype has ten or more counts. The chain carries TRBV20-1 and TRBJ2-5, with 9 bases matching TRBD1. V gave up 6 bases and J gave up 2 bases; unmatched junction bases: 4. CDR1 and CDR2 from the germline V gene are DFQATT and SNEGSKA (reference sequence). The CDR3 runs to 13 residues. The CDR3 sequence: CSAVGQGQETQYF. In DNA, the CDR3 is TGCAGTGCGGTTGGACAGGGGCAAGAGACCCAGTACTTC.

This clonotype was detected a few times. The chain has TRBV6-5 and TRBJ2-7; possible D gene TRBD1, 5 bases. CDR1 is MNHEY, CDR2 SVGAGI, per germline. Between the trimmed V and J ends, which lost 0 bases and 2 bases, there was a span of 14 bases. The CDR3 covers 16 residues. The CDR3 is CASSYSPSRTTYEQYF. CDR3 in DNA: TGTGCCAGCAGTTACTCCCCGAGCAGGACAACCTACGAGCAGTACTTC.

This rearrangement joins TRBV5-1 to TRBJ2-5; D gene unclear. The V end was cut by 1 base, the J end by 5 bases, with 24 bases between. The CDR3 totals 18 residues. Germline V gene sequence: CDR1 SGHRS, CDR2 YFSETQ. The chain's CDR3 is CASSLSLRFGRKDETQYF. CDR3 nucleotides: TGCGCCAGCAGCTTGTCACTACGGTTTGGGCGGAAGGATGAGACCCAGTACTTC.

The table lists this clonotype with many counts. The chain recombines TRBV9 with TRBJ2-7, with a possible D match to TRBD1 (5 bases). The CDR3 is made up of 14 amino acids. Germline CDR1 is SGDLS and CDR2 is YYNGEE. Deletions cut 0 bases from V and 1 base from J, with 8 bases between. As DNA, the CDR3 is TGTGCCAGCAGCGTAGGTGGACATTCCTACGAGCAGTACTTC. It yields the protein CASSVGGHSYEQYF.